One sample yielded the 2 T cell receptor beta chains listed below, sequenced in a study of beta chain features in type 1 diabetes. Whole-study findings and limits: Shorter TCRB CDR3s, moderately but significantly so, marked every one of the four CD4+ subsets in Type 1 diabetes patients.

Their antigens remain unidentified. Of the isolated RNA, all was reverse transcribed, and so the sequenced material was expressed TCRB transcripts. TCRdb keeps only in-frame clones here, not all; method: immunoSEQ multiplex PCR. In the table there are 300,000 to 450,000 clones, roughly 12% of which are singletons. The sequenced sample consisted of naive CD4+ T cells from blood. Source of these receptors: a woman younger than 35 with type 1 diabetes.

V usage is TRBV7-2 and J usage is TRBJ2-3; D unresolved. Deletions cut 5 bases from V and 5 bases from J, with 14 bases between. Germline values: CDR1 SGHTA, CDR2 FQGNSA. The CDR3 spans 14 residues. The CDR3: CASSQHWAQDTQYF. The DNA of the CDR3 is TGTGCCAGCAGCCAACACTGGGCACAAGATACGCAGTATTTT.

A few counts support this clone. This chain uses TRBV6-5 with TRBJ1-2; possibly TRBD1 for D (6 bases). Trimming shortened V by 8 bases and J by 4 bases, and 14 bases separated the two germline ends. The germline gives CDR1 MNHEY, CDR2 SVGAGI. The CDR3 loop spans 13 amino acids. The CDR3 bases are TGTGCCAGCTGGGGGCAGGAACCCTATGGCTACACCTTC. It specifies CASWGQEPYGYTF.